This TCR beta chain is from a study of T cell repertoires in cytomegalovirus infection. Findings and limits, study-wide: HLA-C-restricted CMV-specific TCR beta clonotypes prevailed in the ex vivo response.

Only a few counts were recorded for this clonotype. What it binds is unknown. Trimming removed 6 bases from V and 2 bases from J, with 8 bases in between. The CDR3 has 12 amino acids. The germline gives CDR1 MNHEY, CDR2 SVGEGT. MiXCR was run by TCRdb on the reads, yielding one entry per CDR3 protein. The sample includes 100,000 or so distinct CDR3 sequences, about a quarter seen only once; the top ten take about 39%. The J gene is TRBJ2-7, the V gene TRBV6-2 or TRBV6-3, with D unresolved. Input material: CD8+ T cells from PBMCs. This TCR was sampled from a human donor in good health (CMV status not recorded). Some clones in this sample may be carry-over from other donors' samples. CDR3: CASRTAAYEQYF. As DNA, the CDR3 is TGTGCCAGCAGGACCGCGGCCTACGAGCAGTACTTC.